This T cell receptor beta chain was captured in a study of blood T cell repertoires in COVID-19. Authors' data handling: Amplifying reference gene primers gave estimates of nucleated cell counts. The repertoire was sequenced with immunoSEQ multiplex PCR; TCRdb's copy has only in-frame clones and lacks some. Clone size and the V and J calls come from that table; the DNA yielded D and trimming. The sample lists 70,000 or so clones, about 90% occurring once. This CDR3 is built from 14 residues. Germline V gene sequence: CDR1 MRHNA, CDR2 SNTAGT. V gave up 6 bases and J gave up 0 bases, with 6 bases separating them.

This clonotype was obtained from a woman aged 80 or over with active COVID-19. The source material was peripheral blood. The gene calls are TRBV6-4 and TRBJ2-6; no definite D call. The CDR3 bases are TGTGCCAGCAGCGAGAGCTCTGGGGCCAACGTCCTGACTTTC. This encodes CASSESSGANVLTF.